In its sample, the clone carrying this T cell receptor beta chain was seen a few times. Its antigen is unknown. The data belong to a study of CD8+ T cells in alopecia areata. Notes on the study in general: Lesional scalp displayed greater clonality than normal scalp, most notably in alopecia totalis/universalis.

Extraction and reverse transcription of RNA yielded cDNA as the sequencing template. The method was immunoSEQ multiplex PCR; TCRdb's version includes in-frame clones alone and lacks a portion of them. Found here are 110,000 or so clones, roughly three fifths of them singletons; the top ten hold about 3.2%. Treatment of the sample: oral pan-JAK inhibitor, 5-10 mg twice daily. Using a FACSAria, the CD4+ and CD8+ T cells were sorted from the PBMCs. From germline, CDR1 is SGHDT and CDR2 YYEEEE. The ends were cut back, 4 bases at V and 2 bases at J, with 12 bases in the middle. This CDR3 has 14 residues. The clonotype originates from a human donor with alopecia areata. Material: CD4+ T cells sorted from blood, obtained at week 24, from a patient treated with tofacitinib. The V call is TRBV5-6, the J call TRBJ1-1, with D uncertain. The CDR3, as DNA: TGTGCCAGCAGCCCCGCCGGACGAAACACTGAAGCTTTCTTT. Translated, it gives CASSPAGRNTEAFF.